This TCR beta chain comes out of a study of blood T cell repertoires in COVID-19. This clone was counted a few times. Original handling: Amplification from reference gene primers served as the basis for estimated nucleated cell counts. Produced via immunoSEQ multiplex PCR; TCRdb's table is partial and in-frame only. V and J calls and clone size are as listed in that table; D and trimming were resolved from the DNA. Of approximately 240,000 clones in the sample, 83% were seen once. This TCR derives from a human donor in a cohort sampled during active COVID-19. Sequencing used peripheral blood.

The DNA for the CDR3 is TGTGCCAGCAGCCAAGGGGTAGGGGGTAGGGGCACTGAAGCTTTCTTT. It codes for CASSQGVGGRGTEAFF. The V and J genes are TRBV3-1 (or the pseudogene TRBV3-2) and TRBJ1-1; possibly TRBD1 for D (6 bases). CDR3 length: 16 amino acids. V lost 1 base and J 4 bases, leaving 16 bases between the germline ends. Per germline, CDR1 LGHDT and CDR2 YNNKEL (reference sequence).